The 28 T cell receptor beta chains below all came from one sample that was sequenced in a study of identical twins. TCRdb analysed the 5' RACE reads with MiXCR anew, one entry per CDR3 protein. This repertoire shows some 240,000 distinct CDR3 sequences, about 10% found once; its top ten account for 10%. The specimen was memory T cells sorted from blood. These receptors were taken from a man aged 50 or older in good health.

On this clonotype: The junction does not match germline at one end; this may be a read error. This chain uses TRBV11-2 with TRBJ1-2, with D maybe TRBD1 (6 bases). This CDR3 spans 14 amino acids. The V gene's germline CDR1 is SGHAT and CDR2 FQNNGV. For the CDR3, the DNA is TGTGCCAGCAGCTTAGACGGACAGACCTATGGCTACCCCTTC. Its translation is CASSLDGQTYGYPF.

This clonotype appeared many times. A read error may produce the germline difference seen at one junction end. The chain is built from TRBV6-2 or TRBV6-3 and TRBJ2-7; TRBD1 agrees at 9 bases. The germline V gene encodes CDR1 MNHEY and CDR2 SVGEGT. The CDR3 contains 14 residues. For the CDR3, the DNA is TGTGCCAGCAGTTACCCGCTGGAGGGGACAGGGCCAAACTTC. This translates into CASSYPLEGTGPNF.

Ten or more counts support this clonotype. The chain carries TRBV20-1 and TRBJ2-3, with 8 bases matching TRBD2. Trimming took 0 bases from V and 7 from J; bases not matched to a gene: 12. The CDR3 consists of 16 residues. CDR1 is DFQATT, CDR2 SNEGSKA, per germline (reference sequence). The CDR3 nucleotides read TGCAGTGCTAGAGATCCCTCTCGCGGGGGGTATAATACGCAGTATTTT. This sequence encodes CSARDPSRGGYNTQYF.

This clonotype appeared a single time. The V and J genes are TRBV5-5 and TRBJ2-6; D is undetermined. This CDR3 comprises 16 residues. Germline V gene lookup returns CDR1 SGHKS and CDR2 YYEKEE (reference sequence). V dropped 4 bases and J dropped 3 bases, with 14 bases sitting between them. CDR3 DNA: TGTGCCAGCAGCGTTGGCTACAGAGATGGGGCCAACGTCCTGACTTTC. Encoded protein: CASSVGYRDGANVLTF.

This clonotype has more than one count but fewer than ten. This chain links TRBV20-1 with TRBJ1-1; 7 bases agree with TRBD1. Unmatched junction bases numbered 5, after V lost 7 bases and J lost 0 bases. Germline CDR1 DFQATT, CDR2 SNEGSKA (reference sequence). The CDR3 is 13 residues long. For the CDR3, the DNA is TGCAGTGTTACACAGGGGTTGAACACTGAAGCTTTCTTT. As protein: CSVTQGLNTEAFF.

Ten or more counts support this clonotype. The chain uses TRBV20-1 and TRBJ1-1, with no clear D. The V and J ends lost 0 bases and 0 bases respectively, with 5 bases between them. Looked up from germline, CDR1 is DFQATT and CDR2 is SNEGSKA (reference sequence). The CDR3 length is 13 residues. The CDR3 nucleotides read TGCAGTGCTAGAGACAACCTGAACACTGAAGCTTTCTTT. It is translated as CSARDNLNTEAFF.

The chain is built from TRBV20-1 and TRBJ2-1, with 12 bases identical to TRBD2. CDR1 and CDR2 from the germline V gene are DFQATT and SNEGSKA (reference sequence). The CDR3 extends over 17 amino acids. J gave up 9 bases and V 1 base, and 13 bases lay outside the gene matches. CDR3 protein: CSARALLAGGRLAEQFF. As DNA, the CDR3 is TGCAGTGCTAGAGCCTTACTAGCGGGAGGCCGACTGGCTGAGCAGTTCTTC.

This clonotype showed up just a few times. The chain uses TRBV4-3 and TRBJ1-2, with D tentatively TRBD1 (6 bases). CDR3 length: 13 amino acids. The ends were cut back, 4 bases at V and 5 bases at J, with 11 bases in the middle. Germline CDR1 is LGHNA and CDR2 is YSLEER. Written as DNA, the CDR3 is TGCGCCAGCAGCCGCTACAGGGATTATGGCTACACCTTC. It is translated as CASSRYRDYGYTF.

This sequence joins TRBV10-3 and TRBJ1-2, with D maybe TRBD1 (6 bases). This CDR3 is built from 13 residues. With 8 bases removed from V and 6 bases from J, the gap between germline ends came to 16 bases. Germline CDR1 reads ENHRY; CDR2 reads SYGVKD. CDR3 sequence (DNA): TGTGCCATCCAGGGGACCCTATTTAATGGCTACACCTTC. Translation gives CAIQGTLFNGYTF.

This clonotype was detected only a few times. The chain links TRBV10-1 to TRBJ2-1; 9 bases line up with TRBD2. This CDR3 is 15 amino acids long. CDR1 is WNHNN and CDR2 is SYGVQD in the germline V gene (reference sequence). V shed 3 bases, J shed 8 bases, and the junction held 8 bases outside the gene matches. CDR3 protein: CASSDGLAGKYEQFF. The DNA of the CDR3 is TGCGCCAGCAGTGACGGGCTAGCGGGGAAGTATGAGCAGTTCTTC.

This clonotype was observed once. The V gene is TRBV19, the J gene TRBJ1-1; the D gene is possibly TRBD1 (6 bases). Per germline, CDR1 LNHDA and CDR2 SQIVND (reference sequence). The CDR3 is made up of 13 amino acids. The V and J ends lost 6 bases and 1 base respectively, with 9 bases between them. The CDR3 DNA reads TGTGCCAGTAGGTGGGACAAGAACACTGAAGCTTTCTTT. This translates into CASRWDKNTEAFF.

J is TRBJ2-3 and V is TRBV20-1; the D call may be TRBD1 or TRBD2 (5 bases each). The germline gives CDR1 DFQATT, CDR2 SNEGSKA (reference sequence). The CDR3 has 15 amino acids. V lost 4 bases, J lost 2 bases, and 16 bases lay in between. The CDR3 region is CSAKTGAGPTDTQYF. The CDR3 DNA reads as TGCAGTGCTAAAACCGGGGCAGGGCCCACAGATACGCAGTATTTT.

This clonotype has a handful of counts. CDR3 residues: CASSPMGGRDYEQYF. CDR3 nucleotide sequence: TGTGCCAGTAGCCCCATGGGGGGTAGAGACTACGAGCAGTACTTC. This chain joins TRBV19 and TRBJ2-7; D may be TRBD2 (6 bases). Trimming cost V 6 bases and J 3 bases, with 18 bases left between them. The CDR3 is 15 amino acids. Germline CDR1 LNHDA, CDR2 SQIVND (reference sequence).

This clonotype was observed at least ten times. J is TRBJ2-5 and V is TRBV15; D is unclear. Trimming took 0 bases from V and 6 from J, leaving 14 bases between them. Germline assignment: CDR1 LNHNV and CDR2 YYDKDF (reference sequence). The CDR3 totals 15 residues. The CDR3: CATSRDSVLEKTQYF. CDR3 coding DNA: TGTGCCACCAGCAGAGACAGTGTCTTAGAGAAGACCCAGTACTTC. Variable domain in full (rest from reference TRBV15 and TRBJ2-5): DAMVIQNPRYQVTQFGKPVTLSCSQTLNHNVMYWYQQKSSQAPKLLFHYYDKDFNNEADTPDNFQSRRPNTSFCFLDIRSPGLGDTAMYLCATSRDSVLEKTQYFGPGTRLLVL.

This chain connects TRBV11-2 to TRBJ2-1; the match to TRBD2 covers 14 bases. The CDR3 spans 17 residues. From germline, CDR1 is SGHAT and CDR2 FQNNGV. Germline trimming cut 2 bases from V and 6 bases from J; bases unmatched to any gene: 6. CDR3: CASSLTAGTSGSNEQFF. As DNA, the CDR3 is TGTGCCAGCAGCTTAACAGCAGGGACTAGCGGGAGCAATGAGCAGTTCTTC.

This clonotype was counted between two and nine times. This sequence joins TRBV11-2 and TRBJ2-5; 10 positions agree with TRBD1. With 0 bases clipped from V and 6 bases from J, the junction kept 10 bases outside the gene matches. Germline CDR1 is SGHAT and CDR2 is FQNNGV. The length of the CDR3 is 17 residues. The CDR3 bases are TGTGCCAGCAGCTTAGAGACAGGGGGCGCGAGCTTGAAGACCCAGTACTTC. It yields the protein CASSLETGGASLKTQYF.

CDR3 bases: TGTGCCAGCAGCCCTCGGCAGGGTCCTGGAAACACCATATATTTT. Translated: CASSPRQGPGNTIYF. The chain combines TRBV7-2 with TRBJ1-3, with D possibly being TRBD1 (5 bases). Germline lookup yields CDR1 SGHTA and CDR2 FQGNSA. V was cut by 5 bases and J by 2 bases, with 13 bases left in between. This CDR3 has 15 amino acids.

This chain uses TRBV6-1 with TRBJ2-7; TRBD2 matches at 8 bases. The germline CDR1 and CDR2 sequences are MNHNS and SASEGT. The CDR3 loop spans 15 amino acids. The J segment lost 2 bases and the V segment lost 6 bases, leaving 9 bases of the junction unmatched. CDR3 in amino acids: CASSGLGGEAYEQYF. The DNA for the CDR3 is TGTGCCAGCAGCGGACTCGGGGGGGAAGCCTACGAGCAGTACTTC.

This clonotype was detected many times. V and J are TRBV20-1 and TRBJ2-7; D not resolved. Trimming took 0 bases from V and 6 from J, leaving 12 bases between them. CDR3 length equals 13 residues. Looked up from germline, CDR1 is DFQATT and CDR2 is SNEGSKA (reference sequence). In nucleotides, the CDR3 is TGCAGTGCTAGAGATGGTGGGCCCTTCGAGCAGTACTTC. Its translation: CSARDGGPFEQYF.

The chain carries TRBV20-1 and TRBJ2-3, with D unresolved. V dropped 1 base and J dropped 2 bases, with 10 bases sitting between them. The length of the CDR3 is 14 residues. CDR1 is DFQATT and CDR2 is SNEGSKA in the germline V gene (reference sequence). The CDR3 nucleotides read TGCAGTGCTAGAGCCGAGGTACCCACAGATACGCAGTATTTT. It specifies CSARAEVPTDTQYF.

V usage is TRBV5-1 and J usage is TRBJ1-2; a weak D match, TRBD1 (5 bases). Trimming removed 1 base at V and 0 bases at J, with 13 bases between. Germline assignment: CDR1 SGHRS and CDR2 YFSETQ. CDR3 length equals 16 residues. The CDR3: CASSLSLATANYGYTF. In nucleotides, the CDR3 is TGCGCCAGCAGCTTGAGCCTGGCGACAGCTAACTATGGCTACACCTTC.

This clonotype showed up just a few times. The V and J genes are TRBV5-8 and TRBJ1-6, with 7 positions matching TRBD1. With V trimmed by 6 bases and J by 8 bases, 5 bases remained unmatched. Germline V CDR1 and CDR2: SGHTS, YDEGEE. This CDR3 is built from 13 residues. The CDR3 here is CASNRQGDSPLHF. CDR3 sequence (DNA): TGTGCCAGCAACCGACAGGGAGATTCACCCCTCCACTTT.

This clonotype has ten or more counts. V usage is TRBV7-9 and J usage is TRBJ1-4; 9 nucleotides line up with TRBD1. Germline V CDR1 and CDR2: SEHNR, FQNEAQ (reference sequence). The trim removed 4 bases at V and 8 bases at J, leaving 5 bases unmatched. This CDR3 comprises 14 residues. The CDR3 DNA reads as TGTGCCAGCAGCTCAGGACAGGGGAAGGAAAAACTGTTTTTT. Its protein product is CASSSGQGKEKLFF.

This clonotype has ten or more counts. The chain links TRBV5-6 to TRBJ2-1; weak D call: TRBD1 (6 bases). Germline CDR1 is SGHDT and CDR2 is YYEEEE. Trimming took 4 bases from V and 9 from J, leaving 14 bases between them. The CDR3 length is 13 residues. The CDR3 DNA sequence: TGTGCCAGCAGCCCAGCAGACAGGACTGAGCAGTTCTTC. The encoded protein is CASSPADRTEQFF.

In this sample, this clonotype turned up many times. The chain couples TRBV24-1 to TRBJ2-5, with D hard to call. Per the germline V gene, CDR1 is KGHDR and CDR2 is SFDVKD. This CDR3 region has 11 residues. V dropped 7 bases and J dropped 5 bases, with 7 bases sitting between them. The DNA for the CDR3 is TGTGCCACCAGCGGGTCGGAGACCCAGTACTTC. Its translation is CATSGSETQYF.

There are a few counts of this clonotype. The chain couples TRBV20-1 to TRBJ1-1; 9 bases line up with TRBD1. CDR3 length equals 15 residues. V gave up 0 bases and J gave up 4 bases; unmatched junction bases: 6. CDR1 is DFQATT and CDR2 is SNEGSKA in the germline V gene (reference sequence). The CDR3 here is CSARDHRGRGTEAFF. CDR3 bases: TGCAGTGCTAGAGATCACAGGGGGCGAGGCACTGAAGCTTTCTTT.

This clonotype was counted a few times. This chain uses TRBV6-2 or TRBV6-3 with TRBJ2-7, with 8 bases that match TRBD2. This CDR3 contains 13 residues. Losses at the gene ends were 6 bases for V and 4 bases for J; bases not matched to a gene: 5. CDR1 MNHEY and CDR2 SVGEGT come from the germline V gene. For the CDR3, the DNA is TGTGCCAGCAGCGGGAGGGCCGAATACGAGCAGTACTTC. This translates into CASSGRAEYEQYF.

This clonotype has just a few counts. The rearrangement links TRBV28 to TRBJ1-2, with no clear D. Trimming cost V 6 bases and J 3 bases, with 5 bases left between them. Germline CDR1 reads MDHEN; CDR2 reads SYDVKM. CDR3 size: 11 residues. The DNA for the CDR3 is TGTGCCAGCAGGGGTTACTATGGCTACACCTTC. It is translated as CASRGYYGYTF.